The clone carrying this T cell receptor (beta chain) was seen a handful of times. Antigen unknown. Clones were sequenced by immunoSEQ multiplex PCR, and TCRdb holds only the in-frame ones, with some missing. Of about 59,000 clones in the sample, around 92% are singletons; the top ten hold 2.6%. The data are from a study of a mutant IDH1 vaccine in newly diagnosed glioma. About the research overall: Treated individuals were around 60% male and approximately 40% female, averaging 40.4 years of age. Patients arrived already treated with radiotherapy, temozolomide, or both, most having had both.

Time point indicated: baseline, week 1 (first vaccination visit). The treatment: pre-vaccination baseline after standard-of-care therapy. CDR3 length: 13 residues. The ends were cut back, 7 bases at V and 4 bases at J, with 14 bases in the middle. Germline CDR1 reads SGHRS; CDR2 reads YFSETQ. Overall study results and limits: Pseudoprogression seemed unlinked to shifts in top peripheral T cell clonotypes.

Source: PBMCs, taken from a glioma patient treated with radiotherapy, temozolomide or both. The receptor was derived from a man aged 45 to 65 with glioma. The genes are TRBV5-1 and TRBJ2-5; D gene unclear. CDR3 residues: CASALSSRETQYF. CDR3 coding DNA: TGCGCCAGCGCCCTGTCCAGTAGAGAGACCCAGTACTTC.